This record looks at one T cell receptor beta chain sequence and its context. Antigen unknown. Gene names and germline refer to mouse. The read falls 4 residues short of the CDR3 end, and the missing part is taken from the germline J gene. As the sequencing template, cDNA was produced by extracting RNA and reverse transcribing it. Profiling relied on immunoSEQ multiplex PCR, and the TCRdb table lists in-frame clones only, not all of them. This sample comprises about 9,000 clones, none seen once only. Germline CDR1 and CDR2: FNHDT and SITEND (reference sequence). V lost 2 bases to trimming and J lost 0 bases; unmatched junction nucleotides: 3. The CDR3 has 15 amino acids. The sample comes from a study of CD8+ T cells in alopecia areata. Across the whole study: Approximately 7-11-week-old female C3H/HeJ mice were grafted with skin from spontaneously alopecic 6-12-month-old C3H/HeJ graft donors.

The pooled cutaneous lymph node cells were sorted using several markers (CD4, CD8alpha, NKG2D, NKG2ACE and others). Study-level points and caveats: TCR sharing across patients was less clear than in mice, possibly HLA-related. Higher clonality than in normal scalp was seen in lesional scalp, especially alopecia totalis/universalis. Scalp data also include sequences from resident alphabeta T cells of normal skin.

The sequence derives from a C3H/HeJ mouse with alopecia areata. The MHC haplotype of the strain is H2-k. The chain joins TRBV19 to TRBJ1-1; TRBD1 aligns across 8 bases. The sequenced sample consisted of CD8+ T cells sorted from a lymph node. The part of the CDR3 DNA that was read is TGTGCCAGCAGTATGTCAGGGGGCCCAAACACA. Protein product: CASSMSGGPNT. The CDR3 in its entirety is CASSMSGGPNTEVFF.